The 6 T cell receptor beta chains below were found in one sample sequenced in a study of blood T cells in healthy people across ages. Together with a sample-barcoded 5' primer, a J-beta primer mix was included in a second PCR lasting roughly 7 to 11 cycles. TCRdb independently ran MiXCR on the 5' RACE reads; one entry per CDR3 protein. This repertoire shows about 640,000 distinct CDR3 sequences, around 54% found once; its top ten account for over 30%. What was sequenced was blood. All receptors come from a man in his sixties in good health.

This clonotype came up a few times. This sequence joins TRBV11-2 and TRBJ2-7; 9 bases align to TRBD1. From germline, CDR1 is SGHAT and CDR2 FQNNGV. V lost 6 bases to trimming and J lost 3 bases; unmatched junction nucleotides: 12. The CDR3 extends over 16 amino acids. The CDR3 protein is CASRRPGTGRIYEQYF. The DNA for the CDR3 is TGTGCCAGCAGACGTCCCGGGACAGGGAGAATCTACGAGCAGTACTTC.

This clonotype has a single count. The chain couples TRBV5-5 to TRBJ2-5, with 7 positions matching TRBD1. Per the germline V gene, CDR1 is SGHKS and CDR2 is YYEKEE (reference sequence). V lost 7 bases, J lost 4 bases, and 19 bases stayed unmatched. The CDR3 contains 17 residues. The CDR3 region has the DNA TGTGCCAGCCAAAGCGTCTCAAGGGGGCGTGGGCTAGAGACCCAGTACTTC. Protein: CASQSVSRGRGLETQYF.

The rearrangement links TRBV18 to TRBJ1-2, with D perhaps TRBD1 (5 bases). This CDR3 is built from 16 residues. Germline CDR1 reads KGHSH; CDR2 reads LQKENI. V was shortened by 3 bases and J by 1 base, with 15 bases between the two germline ends. The CDR3 region has the DNA TGTGCCAGCTCACCCCTTCCGCAGGGAAATAACTATGGCTACACCTTC. It translates to CASSPLPQGNNYGYTF.

The V call is TRBV5-1, the J call TRBJ2-5; possibly TRBD1 for D (6 bases). The CDR3 runs to 13 residues. The germline V and J ends were trimmed by 4 bases and 5 bases, with 12 bases remaining between them. CDR1 and CDR2 from the germline V gene are SGHRS and YFSETQ. CDR3 amino acids: CASSVDRLETQYF. CDR3 in DNA: TGCGCCAGCAGCGTCGACAGGCTTGAGACCCAGTACTTC.

The chain recombines TRBV12-3 or TRBV12-4 with TRBJ1-2; TRBD1 is a possible D gene (5 bases). V lost 4 bases and J 7 bases, leaving 7 bases between the germline ends. This CDR3 contains 11 residues. As DNA, the CDR3 is TGTGCCAGCAGTTCCAGGGTTGGCTACACCTTC. This sequence encodes CASSSRVGYTF.

This clonotype was found a few times. The chain has TRBV3-1 and TRBJ1-6; D uncertain. V was shortened by 5 bases and J by 0 bases, with 11 bases between the two germline ends. Germline loops: CDR1 LGHDT, CDR2 YNNKEL (reference sequence). There are 16 residues in the CDR3. This chain's CDR3 is CASSKSWGSYNSPLHF. The CDR3 DNA reads TGTGCCAGCAGCAAATCCTGGGGCTCCTATAATTCACCCCTCCACTTT.